These 12 T cell receptor beta chains were all obtained from the same sample, sequenced in a study of human T cells and chemical hapten exposure. The time point was: patch test 2, 6 weeks after DPC sensitization. Documented treatment: therapeutic diphenylcyclopropenone sensitization with weekly scalp DPC. TCRdb reanalysed the RACE reads using MiXCR and keeps one entry per CDR3 protein. The data hold about 40,000 distinct CDR3 sequences, with approximately 3.4% observed a single time. Sample: whole blood, taken in connection with sensitization to the hapten diphenylcyclopropenone (DPC). The receptors originated from a man aged 40-49 years with alopecia areata. Some clones in this sample may be carry-over from other donors' samples.

This clonotype occurred many times. V usage is TRBV7-9 and J usage is TRBJ2-1, with no clear D. The germline V gene encodes CDR1 SEHNR and CDR2 FQNEAQ (reference sequence). Trimming cost V 0 bases and J 3 bases, with 3 bases left between them. The CDR3 spans 13 residues. The CDR3 loop reads CASSLALYNEQFF. The CDR3 DNA reads TGTGCCAGCAGCTTAGCACTCTACAATGAGCAGTTCTTC.

This clonotype was detected many times. J is TRBJ2-7 and V is TRBV27; the match to TRBD2 covers 8 bases. The CDR3 runs 16 residues. V lost 6 bases, J lost 3 bases, and 13 bases stayed unmatched. Germline V gene sequence: CDR1 MNHEY, CDR2 SMNVEV (reference sequence). This chain's CDR3 is CASRRGIAGMIYEQYF. The CDR3 bases are TGTGCCAGCAGGAGAGGAATAGCGGGAATGATCTACGAGCAGTACTTC.

This clonotype was found many times. The rearrangement uses TRBV5-5 and TRBJ1-1; D ambiguous. V lost 1 base and J 5 bases, leaving 9 bases between the germline ends. The CDR3 totals 13 residues. Germline values: CDR1 SGHKS, CDR2 YYEKEE (reference sequence). The CDR3 nucleotides read TGTGCCAGCAGCTTGAATTCCTTTACTGAAGCTTTCTTT. This codes for CASSLNSFTEAFF.

This clonotype showed up many times. This chain links TRBV7-2 with TRBJ2-1, with D perhaps TRBD1 or TRBD2 (5 bases each). The CDR3 totals 15 residues. Germline CDR1 is SGHTA and CDR2 is FQGNSA. V lost 4 bases, J lost 10 bases, and 20 bases lay in between. In DNA, the CDR3 is TGTGCCAGCAGCTCCCCGGGACCGATCGTAATAGAGCAGTTCTTC. Its protein product is CASSSPGPIVIEQFF.

By sample share, this clonotype is medium-sized. The gene calls are TRBV7-9 and TRBJ2-3; 7 nucleotides match TRBD2. CDR1 is SEHNR and CDR2 is FQNEAQ in the germline V gene (reference sequence). V lost 3 bases and J lost 4; bases outside the gene matches: 13. This CDR3 is 17 amino acids long. CDR3 in amino acids: CASSLGPFGRESDTQYF. The CDR3 coding sequence is TGTGCCAGCAGCTTGGGCCCGTTTGGGAGGGAGTCAGATACGCAGTATTTT.

This clonotype was detected many times. DNA for the CDR3: TGTGCCAGCAGTTTACGGGGAGGCGATGAGCAGTTCTTC. This encodes CASSLRGGDEQFF. The V and J genes are TRBV12-3 or TRBV12-4 and TRBJ2-1; possibly TRBD2 for D (6 bases). V dropped 2 bases and J dropped 8 bases, with 10 bases sitting between them. This CDR3 contains 13 residues.

The sample holds many counts of this clonotype. The chain joins TRBV21-1 to TRBJ2-7; no DNA check was done on the table's D call, TRBD1. TRBV21-1 represents a pseudogene. The CDR3 extends over 14 amino acids. Here the CDR3 reads CASSTGTLTYEQYF. The DNA of the CDR3 is TGTGCCAGCAGCACCGGGACATTGACCTACGAGCAGTACTTC.

Many counts were recorded for this clonotype. This chain connects TRBV7-7 to TRBJ2-2; D might be TRBD2 (5 bases). The CDR3 length is 15 residues. Germline CDR1 and CDR2: SSHAT and FNYEAQ (reference sequence). V shed 5 bases and J shed 5 bases, with 15 bases lying between them. Here the CDR3 DNA reads TGTGCCAGCAGCCTACCGACGAGAGGGACCGGGGAGCTGTTTTTT. This translates into CASSLPTRGTGELFF.

This clonotype was counted many times. The genes are TRBV28 and TRBJ2-3; D might be TRBD1 (6 bases). Trimming removed 7 bases from V and 5 bases from J, with 25 bases in between. The germline V gene encodes CDR1 MDHEN and CDR2 SYDVKM. The CDR3 consists of 17 residues. The CDR3 sequence is CASKGASEQGERDTQYF. The CDR3 DNA sequence: TGTGCCAGCAAAGGGGCCTCCGAACAGGGAGAAAGAGATACGCAGTATTTT. The full variable domain, in which reference TRBV28 and TRBJ2-3 provide the parts outside the CDR3, is DVKVTQSSRYLVKRTGEKVFLECVQDMDHENMFWYRQDPGLGLRLIYFSYDVKMKEKGDIPEGYSVSREKKERFSLILESASTNQTSMYLCASKGASEQGERDTQYFGPGTRLTVL.

This clonotype was detected many times. This sequence joins TRBV27 and TRBJ2-7; D gene ambiguous. The CDR3 has 13 residues. The germline V and J ends were trimmed by 8 bases and 2 bases, with 13 bases remaining between them. Germline V gives CDR1 MNHEY, CDR2 SMNVEV (reference sequence). CDR3 sequence reads: CASRSWATYEQYF. The CDR3 nucleotides read TGTGCCAGCCGTTCTTGGGCCACCTACGAGCAGTACTTC.

This clonotype was seen repeatedly, ten times or more. This chain uses TRBV12-3 or TRBV12-4 with TRBJ1-1; D might be TRBD1 (5 bases). With 9 bases removed from V and 4 bases from J, the gap between germline ends came to 15 bases. The CDR3 is made up of 13 amino acids. The CDR3 protein is CASRFGGGTEAFF. CDR3 coding DNA: TGTGCCAGTCGATTTGGGGGGGGCACTGAAGCTTTCTTT.

This clonotype has a count of ten or more. This chain connects TRBV5-1 to TRBJ2-3; possible D gene TRBD1, 5 bases. The CDR3 length is 17 residues. In germline, CDR1 is SGHRS, CDR2 YFSETQ. Trimming left V 4 bases short and J 0 bases short, with 18 bases between. The CDR3 loop is CASSPSPQGVSTDTQYF. For the CDR3, the DNA is TGCGCCAGCAGCCCGTCCCCCCAGGGCGTGAGCACAGATACGCAGTATTTT.